These 28 T cell receptor beta chains originate from one sample sequenced in a study of blood T cells in healthy people across ages. Together with a sample-barcoded 5' primer, a J-beta primer mix was included in a second PCR lasting roughly 6 to 12 cycles. MiXCR, applied by TCRdb to the 5' RACE reads, yields one record per CDR3 protein. The sample has roughly 1.9 million distinct CDR3 sequences, more than 35% seen once. The sample consisted of blood. The receptor set was obtained from a human donor in good health.

The J gene is TRBJ2-7, the V gene TRBV5-1; maybe TRBD2 (5 bases). The length of the CDR3 is 14 residues. Germline V gene sequence: CDR1 SGHRS, CDR2 YFSETQ. Trimming cost V 5 bases and J 3 bases, with 15 bases left between them. The CDR3 is CASSFGESRYEQYF. CDR3 nucleotides: TGCGCCAGCAGTTTCGGGGAATCCCGCTACGAGCAGTACTTC.

The chain carries TRBV7-9 and TRBJ1-2; D gene ambiguous. With 4 bases removed from V and 11 bases from J, the gap between germline ends came to 14 bases. The CDR3 loop spans 12 amino acids. Germline V gene data show CDR1 as SEHNR and CDR2 as FQNEAQ (reference sequence). CDR3 loop: CASSSGLVGYTF. The DNA of the CDR3 is TGTGCCAGCAGCTCCGGACTCGTGGGGTACACCTTC.

This clonotype was seen a handful of times. The genes are TRBV18 and TRBJ2-5; no reliable D call. The V and J ends lost 3 bases and 2 bases respectively, with 16 bases between them. Looked up from germline, CDR1 is KGHSH and CDR2 is LQKENI. CDR3 length: 16 residues. CDR3 residues: CASSPLNPRYQETQYF. CDR3 DNA sequence: TGTGCCAGCTCACCTTTGAATCCCCGATATCAAGAGACCCAGTACTTC.

V and J are TRBV6-5 and TRBJ2-1; a weak D match, TRBD2 (6 bases). The DNA end lines up better with TRBJ2-7; the J call may be wrong. Germline V lookup: CDR1 MNHEY, CDR2 SVGAGI. The CDR3 covers 14 residues. CDR3 DNA sequence: TGTGCCAGCAGTTACTCAGGGGATGGAGGGGAGCAGTACTTC. It is translated as CASSYSGDGGEQYF.

This chain uses TRBV6-1 with TRBJ1-5; no definite D call. There are 15 residues in the CDR3. Trimming cost V 2 bases and J 4 bases, with 12 bases left between them. Germline assignment: CDR1 MNHNS and CDR2 SASEGT. CDR3 bases: TGTGCCAGCAGTGAACTTAGGATGACTAATCAGCCCCAGCATTTT. Encoded protein: CASSELRMTNQPQHF.

In nucleotides, the CDR3 is TGTGCCAGCAGCCTTGGGCTAGGAAGCCCCGAGCAGTACTTC. It is translated as CASSLGLGSPEQYF. The chain combines TRBV4-2 with TRBJ2-4; D not certain. The assigned J gene may be wrong: the sequence end matches TRBJ2-7 better. Germline V gene lookup returns CDR1 LGHNA and CDR2 YNFKEQ. The CDR3 is made up of 14 amino acids.

This chain joins TRBV20-1 and TRBJ2-3; TRBD2 matches 13 bases. Per germline, CDR1 DFQATT and CDR2 SNEGSKA (reference sequence). V shed 1 base, J shed 2 bases, and the junction held 6 bases outside the gene matches. The CDR3 is 17 amino acids. The CDR3 loop reads CSARGTSGGYITDTQYF. CDR3 in DNA: TGCAGTGCTAGAGGGACTAGCGGGGGCTATATCACAGATACGCAGTATTTT.

V gene TRBV4-3 combines with J gene TRBJ2-1, with 7 positions matching TRBD1. V dropped 4 bases and J dropped 8; count of bases not matched to a gene: 8. Germline V gene sequence: CDR1 LGHNA, CDR2 YSLEER. The CDR3 runs 14 residues. The CDR3 spells CASSPGTVPDEQFF. DNA of the CDR3: TGCGCCAGCAGCCCCGGGACAGTCCCGGATGAGCAGTTCTTC.

V is TRBV2 and J is TRBJ2-7; D is possibly TRBD2 (5 bases). V was pared by 3 bases and J by 10 bases, with 16 bases between. Germline V gives CDR1 SNHLY, CDR2 FYNNEI. The CDR3 sequence is 13 residues long. CDR3 residues: CASSEGLGIAQYF. CDR3 DNA: TGTGCCAGCAGTGAGGGCCTCGGGATTGCCCAGTACTTC.

This clonotype was seen more than once but under ten times. Since a much larger clone is just one base distant, this may be a read error. The chain couples TRBV3-1 to TRBJ2-3; the D is unclear. The CDR3 runs to 11 residues. Germline V gene lookup returns CDR1 LGHDT and CDR2 YNNKEL (reference sequence). In nucleotides, the CDR3 is TGTGCCAGCAGCCAAGCAGATATGCAGTATTTT. Amino acid sequence: CASSQADMQYF.

J is TRBJ1-2 and V is TRBV7-9; 9 bases map to TRBD1. Unmatched junction bases numbered 8, after V lost 5 bases and J lost 4 bases. CDR3 length: 15 amino acids. Germline CDR1 and CDR2: SEHNR and FQNEAQ (reference sequence). CDR3 coding DNA: TGTGCCAGCAGCCTGCGGACAGGGGACCCCTATGGCTACACCTTC. It encodes CASSLRTGDPYGYTF.

As to this clonotype: This may be a read error, as it is one base from a much larger clone. The genes are TRBV28 and TRBJ2-7; no firm D call. The ends were cut back, 5 bases at V and 3 bases at J, with 8 bases in the middle. Germline V CDR1 and CDR2: MDHEN, SYDVKM. The CDR3 has 12 residues. DNA for the CDR3: TGTGCCAGCAGTGCCGGTCTCTACGAGCAGTACTTC. It specifies CASSAGLYEQYF. The variable domain in full, completed from reference TRBV28 and TRBJ2-7, reads DVKVTQSSRYLVKRTGEKVFLECVQDMDHENMFWYRQDPGLGLRLIYFSYDVKMKEKGDIPEGYSVSREKKERFSLILESASTNQTSMYLCASSAGLYEQYFGPGTRLTVT.

This clonotype has a count of ten or more. The chain recombines TRBV20-1 with TRBJ2-1; TRBD1 matches 9 bases. The CDR3 loop spans 14 amino acids. Germline CDR1 is DFQATT and CDR2 is SNEGSKA (reference sequence). With 5 bases clipped from V and 8 bases from J, the junction kept 10 bases outside the gene matches. The CDR3 sequence: CSAPRTGVIDEQFF. The CDR3 DNA sequence: TGCAGTGCTCCGAGGACAGGGGTAATCGATGAGCAGTTCTTC.

V and J are TRBV2 and TRBJ2-1; 14 bases fit TRBD2. Germline V gene lookup returns CDR1 SNHLY and CDR2 FYNNEI. CDR3 length: 17 residues. Trimming took 4 bases from V and 8 from J; bases not matched to a gene: 10. CDR3 loop: CASSVNPGTSGGHEQFF. The CDR3 DNA is TGTGCCAGCAGTGTGAACCCCGGGACTAGCGGGGGCCATGAGCAGTTCTTC. The full variable domain, in which reference TRBV2 and TRBJ2-1 provide the parts outside the CDR3, is EPEVTQTPSHQVTQMGQEVILRCVPISNHLYFYWYRQILGQKVEFLVSFYNNEISEKSEIFDDQFSVERPDGSNFTLKIRSTKLEDSAMYFCASSVNPGTSGGHEQFFGPGTRLTVL.

This clonotype was seen only a few times. The chain recombines TRBV10-3 with TRBJ1-6; 7 bases are shared with TRBD1. The CDR3 length is 13 residues. The junction had 9 bases not matched to a gene; V was cut back by 5 bases and J by 14 bases. In germline, CDR1 is ENHRY, CDR2 SYGVKD. The CDR3 here is CAISPGQLISLHF. The CDR3 coding sequence is TGTGCCATCAGTCCGGGACAGCTCATATCCCTCCACTTT.

The chain has TRBV2 and TRBJ2-4, with a possible D match to TRBD1 (5 bases). There are 13 residues in the CDR3. Germline V gives CDR1 SNHLY, CDR2 FYNNEI. The V gene lost 6 bases and the J gene lost 15 bases, with 21 bases spanning the gap. CDR3 loop: CASRIDRVGERYF. The DNA of the CDR3 is TGTGCCAGCAGAATAGACAGAGTCGGCGAGCGGTACTTC.

There are a few counts of this clonotype. A read error is possible here, since a much larger clone lies one base away. The chain couples TRBV27 to TRBJ2-1; D may be TRBD1 or TRBD2 (6 bases each). The CDR3 has 15 amino acids. Germline V gene sequence: CDR1 MNHEY, CDR2 SMNVEV (reference sequence). In DNA form, the CDR3 reads TGTGTCAGCAGTTTTTCTCTCGGGGGCAACAATGAGCAGTTCTTC. Translated: CVSSFSLGGNNEQFF.

In the case of this clonotype: Germline is not matched at one junction end, which may reflect a read error. The chain recombines TRBV10-3 with TRBJ2-4; 11 positions match TRBD2. The CDR3 runs 14 residues. CDR1 is ENHRY and CDR2 is SYGVKD in the germline V gene. CDR3 region: CATGTSGGLFLTDF. The DNA for the CDR3 is TGTGCCACCGGCACTAGCGGGGGTTTGTTTTTGACTGACTTC.

Many counts were recorded for this clonotype. This sequence joins TRBV7-2 and TRBJ2-4; D assignment may be TRBD1 or TRBD2 (5 bases each). This CDR3 comprises 15 residues. CDR1 and CDR2 (germline): SGHTA, FQGNSA. Trimming took 8 bases from V and 2 from J, leaving 16 bases between them. The CDR3 bases are TGTGCCAGCGGCAACGGGTGGGGGACCAAAAACATTCAGTACTTC. This codes for CASGNGWGTKNIQYF. The variable domain in full, with the rest retrieved from reference TRBV7-2 and TRBJ2-4, is GAGVSQSPSNKVTEKGKDVELRCDPISGHTALYWYRQSLGQGLEFLIYFQGNSAPDKSGLPSDRFSAERTGGSVSTLTIQRTQQEDSAVYLCASGNGWGTKNIQYFGAGTRLSVL.

This chain links TRBV7-2 with TRBJ2-7; 9 bases line up with TRBD1. Germline V gene data show CDR1 as SGHTA and CDR2 as FQGNSA. Trimming took 5 bases from V and 5 from J; bases not matched to a gene: 16. This CDR3 comprises 17 residues. The CDR3 region is CASSQALSGTGKNEQYF. CDR3 nucleotides: TGTGCCAGCAGCCAAGCCCTATCCGGGACAGGGAAGAACGAGCAGTACTTC.

V is TRBV3-1 and J is TRBJ1-1; unclear D gene. V was cut by 0 bases and J by 4 bases, with 9 bases left in between. CDR3 length equals 14 residues. Germline CDR1 reads LGHDT; CDR2 reads YNNKEL (reference sequence). CDR3 nucleotide sequence: TGTGCCAGCAGCCAAGATGAAGGAATCACTGAAGCTTTCTTT. It specifies CASSQDEGITEAFF.

This clonotype was recorded many times. The chain combines TRBV20-1 with TRBJ1-2, with TRBD1 identical over 7 bases. Unmatched junction bases numbered 2, after V lost 5 bases and J lost 2 bases. There are 12 residues in the CDR3. Germline loops: CDR1 DFQATT, CDR2 SNEGSKA (reference sequence). The CDR3 sequence: CSAPGQNYGYTF. DNA for the CDR3: TGCAGTGCTCCGGGACAGAACTATGGCTACACCTTC.

Notes on this clonotype: The germline gene is not matched at one end of the junction; a read error may be the cause. The V call is TRBV6-6, the J call TRBJ2-1; D call uncertain. This CDR3 has 12 residues. Germline V gene sequence: CDR1 MNHNY, CDR2 SVGAGI (reference sequence). The CDR3 nucleotides are TGTGCCGGCAGCGACCTAGTAAATGAGCAGTTCTTC. It encodes CAGSDLVNEQFF.

The V and J genes are TRBV5-5 and TRBJ1-1, with TRBD1 as a possible D gene (6 bases). The CDR3 spans 14 residues. Germline V gives CDR1 SGHKS, CDR2 YYEKEE (reference sequence). Trimming stripped 7 bases from V and 5 bases from J, with 18 bases between. CDR3 in DNA: TGTGCCAGCGGGGTTCGTGGGGGCGGAACTGAAGCTTTCTTT. Encoded protein: CASGVRGGGTEAFF.

The rearrangement links TRBV12-3 or TRBV12-4 to TRBJ1-2, with D possibly matching TRBD1 (6 bases). This CDR3 comprises 13 residues. Trimming removed 6 bases at V and 4 bases at J, with 12 bases between. CDR3 sequence (DNA): TGTGCCAGCAGGGACGGGGGCCCCTATGGCTACACCTTC. As protein: CASRDGGPYGYTF.

The chain uses TRBV5-1 and TRBJ2-5; D is perhaps TRBD2 (6 bases). The V gene lost 2 bases and the J gene lost 11 bases, with 22 bases spanning the gap. The V gene's germline CDR1 is SGHRS and CDR2 YFSETQ. This CDR3 spans 15 amino acids. The CDR3, as DNA: TGCGCCAGCAGCTTAAACGGGACCCCTGAACGGGAGCAGTACTTC. Amino acids: CASSLNGTPEREQYF.

The rearrangement links TRBV18 to TRBJ2-3; a weak D match, TRBD2 (6 bases). Germline V gene lookup returns CDR1 KGHSH and CDR2 LQKENI. The germline V and J ends were trimmed by 6 bases and 3 bases, with 31 bases remaining between them. The CDR3 consists of 20 residues. CDR3 amino acids: CASSHPGTEVVATVTDTQYF. The CDR3 DNA is TGTGCCAGCTCCCATCCGGGGACTGAGGTGGTGGCGACGGTGACAGATACGCAGTATTTT.

Turning to this clonotype: This may arise from a read error, as a much more abundant clone is one base away. The chain carries TRBV10-3 and TRBJ2-3; perhaps TRBD1 as D (5 bases). With 2 bases removed from V and 2 bases from J, the gap between germline ends came to 17 bases. In germline, CDR1 is ENHRY, CDR2 SYGVKD. CDR3 length: 17 amino acids. CDR3 sequence: CAISETARGAPTDTQYF. The CDR3 DNA is TGTGCCATCAGTGAGACGGCACGTGGGGCACCCACAGATACGCAGTATTTT.